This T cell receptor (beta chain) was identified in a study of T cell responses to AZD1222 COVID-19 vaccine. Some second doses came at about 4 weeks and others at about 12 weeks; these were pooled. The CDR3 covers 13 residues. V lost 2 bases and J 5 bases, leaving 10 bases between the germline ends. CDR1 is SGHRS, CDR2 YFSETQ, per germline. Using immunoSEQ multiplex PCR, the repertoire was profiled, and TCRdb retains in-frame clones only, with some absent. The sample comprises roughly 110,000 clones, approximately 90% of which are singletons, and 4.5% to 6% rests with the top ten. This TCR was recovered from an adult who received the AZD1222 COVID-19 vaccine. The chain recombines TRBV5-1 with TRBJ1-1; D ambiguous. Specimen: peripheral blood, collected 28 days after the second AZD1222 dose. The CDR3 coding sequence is TGCGCCAGCAGCTTACTAGGGTTAACTGAAGCTTTCTTT. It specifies CASSLLGLTEAFF. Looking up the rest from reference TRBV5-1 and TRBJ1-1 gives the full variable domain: KAGVTQTPRYLIKTRGQQVTLSCSPISGHRSVSWYQQTPGQGLQFLFEYFSETQRNKGNFPGRFSGRQFSNSRSEMNVSTLELGDSALYLCASSLLGLTEAFFGQGTRLTVV.